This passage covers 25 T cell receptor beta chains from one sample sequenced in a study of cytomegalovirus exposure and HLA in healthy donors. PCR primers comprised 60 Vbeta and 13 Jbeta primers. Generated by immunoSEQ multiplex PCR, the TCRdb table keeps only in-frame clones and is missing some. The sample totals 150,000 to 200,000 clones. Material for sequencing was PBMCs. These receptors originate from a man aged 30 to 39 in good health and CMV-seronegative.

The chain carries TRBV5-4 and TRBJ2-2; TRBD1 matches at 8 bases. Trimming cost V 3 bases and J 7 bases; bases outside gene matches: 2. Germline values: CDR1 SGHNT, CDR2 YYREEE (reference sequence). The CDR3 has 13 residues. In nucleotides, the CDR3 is TGTGCCAGCAGCTGGACAGGGAACGGGGAGCTGTTTTTT. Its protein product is CASSWTGNGELFF.

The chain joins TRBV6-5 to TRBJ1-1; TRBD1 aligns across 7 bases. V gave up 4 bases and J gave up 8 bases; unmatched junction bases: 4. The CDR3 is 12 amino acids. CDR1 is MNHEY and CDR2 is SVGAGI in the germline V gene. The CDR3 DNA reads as TGTGCCAGCAGTTCGACGGACAGGGAAGCTTTCTTT. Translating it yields CASSSTDREAFF.

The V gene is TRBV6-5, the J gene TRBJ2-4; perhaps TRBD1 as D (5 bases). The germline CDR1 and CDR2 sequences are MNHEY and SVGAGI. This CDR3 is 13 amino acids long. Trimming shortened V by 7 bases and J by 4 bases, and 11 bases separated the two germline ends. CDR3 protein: CASIRDGKNIQYF. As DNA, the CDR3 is TGTGCCAGCATCAGGGATGGTAAAAACATTCAGTACTTC.

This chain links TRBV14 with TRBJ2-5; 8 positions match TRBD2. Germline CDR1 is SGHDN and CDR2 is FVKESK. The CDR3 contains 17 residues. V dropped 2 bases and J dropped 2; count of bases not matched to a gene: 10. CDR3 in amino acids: CASSQWVGRALQETQYF. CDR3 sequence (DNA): TGTGCCAGCAGCCAATGGGTCGGGAGGGCCCTACAAGAGACCCAGTACTTC.

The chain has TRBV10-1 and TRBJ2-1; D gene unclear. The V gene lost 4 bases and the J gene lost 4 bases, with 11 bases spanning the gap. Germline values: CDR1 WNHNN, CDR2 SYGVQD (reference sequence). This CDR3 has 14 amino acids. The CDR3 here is CASSAASGYNEQFF. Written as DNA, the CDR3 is TGCGCCAGCAGTGCGGCCTCCGGGTACAATGAGCAGTTCTTC.

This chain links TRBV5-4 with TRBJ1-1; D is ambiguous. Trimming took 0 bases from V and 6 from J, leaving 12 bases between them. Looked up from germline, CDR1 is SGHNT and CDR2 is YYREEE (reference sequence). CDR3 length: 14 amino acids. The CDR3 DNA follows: TGTGCCAGCAGCTTGGGAGGGTCGGGCGCTGAAGCTTTCTTT. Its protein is CASSLGGSGAEAFF.

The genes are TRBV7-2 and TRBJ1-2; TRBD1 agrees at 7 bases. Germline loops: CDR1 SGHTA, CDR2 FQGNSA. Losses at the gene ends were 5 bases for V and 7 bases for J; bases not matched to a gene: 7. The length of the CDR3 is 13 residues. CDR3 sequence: CASSPDRVRGYTF. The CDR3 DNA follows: TGTGCCAGCAGCCCCGACAGGGTTCGTGGCTACACCTTC.

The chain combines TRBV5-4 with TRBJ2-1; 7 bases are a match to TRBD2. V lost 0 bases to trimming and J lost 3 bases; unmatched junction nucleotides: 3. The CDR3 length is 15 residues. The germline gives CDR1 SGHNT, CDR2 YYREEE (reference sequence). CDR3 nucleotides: TGTGCCAGCAGCTTGGGAAGCGGGGTCTACAATGAGCAGTTCTTC. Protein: CASSLGSGVYNEQFF.

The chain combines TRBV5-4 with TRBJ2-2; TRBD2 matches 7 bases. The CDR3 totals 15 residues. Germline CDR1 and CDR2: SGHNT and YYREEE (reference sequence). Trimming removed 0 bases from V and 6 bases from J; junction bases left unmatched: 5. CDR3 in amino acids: CASSLEAAGPGELFF. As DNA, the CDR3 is TGTGCCAGCAGCTTGGAAGCAGCGGGACCCGGGGAGCTGTTTTTT.

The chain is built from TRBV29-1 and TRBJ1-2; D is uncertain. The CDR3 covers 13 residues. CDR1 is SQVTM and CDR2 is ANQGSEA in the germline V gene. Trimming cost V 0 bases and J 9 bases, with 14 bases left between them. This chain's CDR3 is CSVEDPVAACYTF. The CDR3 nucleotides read TGCAGCGTTGAAGATCCCGTAGCAGCGTGCTACACCTTC. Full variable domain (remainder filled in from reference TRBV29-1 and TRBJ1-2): SAVISQKPSRDICQRGTSLTIQCQVDSQVTMMFWYRQQPGQSLTLIATANQGSEATYESGFVIDKFPISRPNLTFSTLTVSNMSPEDSSIYLCSVEDPVAACYTFGSGTRLTVV.

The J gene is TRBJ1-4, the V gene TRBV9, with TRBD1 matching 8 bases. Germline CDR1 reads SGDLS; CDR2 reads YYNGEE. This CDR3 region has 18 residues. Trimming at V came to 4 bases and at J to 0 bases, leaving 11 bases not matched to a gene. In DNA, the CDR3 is TGTGCCAGCAGCCCCCGGACAGGGAGGGCCACAACTAATGAAAAACTGTTTTTT. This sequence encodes CASSPRTGRATTNEKLFF. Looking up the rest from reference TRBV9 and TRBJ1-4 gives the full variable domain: DSGVTQTPKHLITATGQRVTLRCSPRSGDLSVYWYQQSLDQGLQFLIQYYNGEERAKGNILERFSAQQFPDLHSELNLSSLELGDSALYFCASSPRTGRATTNEKLFFGSGTQLSVL.

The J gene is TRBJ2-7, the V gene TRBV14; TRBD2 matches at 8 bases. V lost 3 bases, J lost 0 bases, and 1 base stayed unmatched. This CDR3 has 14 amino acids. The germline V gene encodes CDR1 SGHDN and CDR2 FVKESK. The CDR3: CASSHGTSSYEQYF. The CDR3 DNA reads TGTGCCAGCAGCCACGGGACTAGCTCCTACGAGCAGTACTTC.

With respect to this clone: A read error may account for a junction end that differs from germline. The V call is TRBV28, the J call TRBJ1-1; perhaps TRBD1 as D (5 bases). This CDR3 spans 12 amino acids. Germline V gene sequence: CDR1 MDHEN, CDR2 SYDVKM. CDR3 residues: CASSFSQGGPSF. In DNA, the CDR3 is TGTGCCAGCAGTTTTTCCCAGGGTGGACCTAGCTTT. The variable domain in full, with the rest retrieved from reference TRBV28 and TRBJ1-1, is DVKVTQSSRYLVKRTGEKVFLECVQDMDHENMFWYRQDPGLGLRLIYFSYDVKMKEKGDIPEGYSVSREKKERFSLILESASTNQTSMYLCASSFSQGGPSFGQGTRLTVV.

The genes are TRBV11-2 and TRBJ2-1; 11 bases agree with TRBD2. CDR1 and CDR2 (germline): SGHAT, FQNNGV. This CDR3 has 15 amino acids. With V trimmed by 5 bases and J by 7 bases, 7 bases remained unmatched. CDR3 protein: CASSTTSGRRNEQFF. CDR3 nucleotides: TGTGCCAGCAGCACAACTAGCGGGAGACGTAATGAGCAGTTCTTC.

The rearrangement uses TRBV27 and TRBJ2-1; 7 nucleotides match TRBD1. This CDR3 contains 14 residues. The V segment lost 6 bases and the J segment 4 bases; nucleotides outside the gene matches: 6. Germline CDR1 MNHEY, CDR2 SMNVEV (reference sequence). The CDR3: CASRPRTGYNEQFF. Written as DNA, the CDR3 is TGTGCCAGCAGACCTCGGACAGGTTACAATGAGCAGTTCTTC.

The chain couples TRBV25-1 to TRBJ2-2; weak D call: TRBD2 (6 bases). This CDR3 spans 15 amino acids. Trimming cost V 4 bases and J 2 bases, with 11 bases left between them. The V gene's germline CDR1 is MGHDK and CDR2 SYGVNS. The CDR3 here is CASSARETNTGELFF. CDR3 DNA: TGTGCCAGCAGTGCCCGGGAGACTAACACCGGGGAGCTGTTTTTT.

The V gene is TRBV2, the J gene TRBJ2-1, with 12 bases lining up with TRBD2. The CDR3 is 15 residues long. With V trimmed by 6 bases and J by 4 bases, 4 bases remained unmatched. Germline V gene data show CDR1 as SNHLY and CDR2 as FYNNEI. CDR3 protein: CASRTTSGGYNEQFF. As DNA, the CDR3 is TGTGCCAGCAGAACCACTAGCGGGGGGTACAATGAGCAGTTCTTC.

Here the CDR3 reads CASSYRGRETQYF. DNA for the CDR3: TGTGCCAGCAGTTATAGGGGCAGAGAGACCCAGTACTTC. This chain joins TRBV27 and TRBJ2-5, with a weak D call TRBD1 (5 bases). The germline V gene has CDR1 MNHEY and CDR2 SMNVEV (reference sequence). Trimming left V 4 bases short and J 4 bases short, with 10 bases between. CDR3 length: 13 residues.

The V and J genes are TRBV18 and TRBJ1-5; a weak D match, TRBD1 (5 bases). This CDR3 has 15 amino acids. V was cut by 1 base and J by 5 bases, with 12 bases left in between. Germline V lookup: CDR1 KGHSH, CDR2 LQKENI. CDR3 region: CASSPRQGGDQPQHF. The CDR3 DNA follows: TGTGCCAGCTCACCACGTCAGGGAGGCGATCAGCCCCAGCATTTT.

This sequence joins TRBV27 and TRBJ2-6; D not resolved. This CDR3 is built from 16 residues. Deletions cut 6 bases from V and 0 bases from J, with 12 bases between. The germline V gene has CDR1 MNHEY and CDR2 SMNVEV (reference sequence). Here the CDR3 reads CASRYRSRSGANVLTF. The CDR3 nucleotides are TGTGCCAGCAGGTACAGATCTCGCTCTGGGGCCAACGTCCTGACTTTC.

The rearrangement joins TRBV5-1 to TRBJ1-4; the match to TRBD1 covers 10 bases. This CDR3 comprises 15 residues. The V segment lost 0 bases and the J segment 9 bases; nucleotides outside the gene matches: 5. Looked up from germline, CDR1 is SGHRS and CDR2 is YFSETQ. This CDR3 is CASSLEGQGDQKLFF. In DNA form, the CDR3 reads TGCGCCAGCAGCTTGGAAGGACAGGGGGACCAAAAACTGTTTTTT. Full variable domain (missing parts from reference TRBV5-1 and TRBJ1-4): KAGVTQTPRYLIKTRGQQVTLSCSPISGHRSVSWYQQTPGQGLQFLFEYFSETQRNKGNFPGRFSGRQFSNSRSEMNVSTLELGDSALYLCASSLEGQGDQKLFFGSGTQLSVL.

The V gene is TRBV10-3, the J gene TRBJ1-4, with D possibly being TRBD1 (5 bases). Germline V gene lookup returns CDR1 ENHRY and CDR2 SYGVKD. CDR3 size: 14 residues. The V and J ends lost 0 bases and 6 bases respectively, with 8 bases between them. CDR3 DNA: TGTGCCATCAGTGAGTCCAGGGAACATGAAAAACTGTTTTTT. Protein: CAISESREHEKLFF.

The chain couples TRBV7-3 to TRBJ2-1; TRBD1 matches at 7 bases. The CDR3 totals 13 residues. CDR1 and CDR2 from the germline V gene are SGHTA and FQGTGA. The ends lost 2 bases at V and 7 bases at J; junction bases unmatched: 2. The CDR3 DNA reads TGTGCCAGCAGCTTATCAGGGGGAAATGAGCAGTTCTTC. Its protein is CASSLSGGNEQFF.

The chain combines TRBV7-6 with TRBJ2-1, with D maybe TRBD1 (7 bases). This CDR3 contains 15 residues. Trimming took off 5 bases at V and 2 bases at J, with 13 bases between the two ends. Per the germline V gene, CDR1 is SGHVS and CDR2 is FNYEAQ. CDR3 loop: CASSPEGATYNEQFF. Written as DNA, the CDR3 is TGTGCCAGCAGCCCGGAGGGGGCTACCTACAATGAGCAGTTCTTC. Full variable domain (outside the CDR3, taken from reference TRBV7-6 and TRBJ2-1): GAGVSQSPRYKVTKRGQDVALRCDPISGHVSLYWYRQALGQGPEFLTYFNYEAQQDKSGLPNDRFSAERPEGSISTLTIQRTEQRDSAMYRCASSPEGATYNEQFFGPGTRLTVL.

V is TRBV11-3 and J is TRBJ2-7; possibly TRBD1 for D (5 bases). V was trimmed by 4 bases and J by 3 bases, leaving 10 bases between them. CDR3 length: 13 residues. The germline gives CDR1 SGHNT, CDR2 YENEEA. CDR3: CASSWTLIYEQYF. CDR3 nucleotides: TGTGCCAGCAGCTGGACACTTATCTACGAGCAGTACTTC.